A selection of T cell receptor beta chains follows, all from one sample in a study of somatic mutations in cytotoxic T cells in rheumatoid arthritis. Sequencing used immunoSEQ multiplex PCR; TCRdb keeps in-frame clones, though not all of them. The sample carries fewer than 40,000 clones, more than 75% recorded once. Input material: CD8+ T cells sorted from blood. These receptors all come from an adult with rheumatoid arthritis. Both conserved end residues are part of each CDR3. D genes are given only for firm matches. Clone size is stated in some rows and not others, as once, few, many or a class when expanded.

TGTGCCAGCAGCTTGTCCGGAGACAATCAGCCCCAGCATTTT	CASSLSGDNQPQHF	few	NA	TRBV5-5	TRBJ1-5
TGTGCCAGCACCCCGGCAGGAGGGGGCTATGGCTACACCTTC	CASTPAGGGYGYTF	NA	NA	TRBV9	TRBJ1-2
TGTGCCAGCAGTACGACAGGGATCAATCAGCCCCAGCATTTT	CASSTTGINQPQHF	NA	TRBD1	TRBV6-6	TRBJ1-5
TGCGCCAGCAGCTTGGGCCAGGGGGCCTACGAGCAGTACTTC	CASSLGQGAYEQYF	NA	TRBD1	TRBV5-1	TRBJ2-7
TGTGCCAGCAGCCTTCCGGGGCTAGCAGGAGAGACCCAGTACTTC	CASSLPGLAGETQYF	NA	NA	TRBV11-2	TRBJ2-5
TGTGCCAGCACAAAGTCGACTAGCGGGAGGGCCGGGGCAGATACGCAGTATTTT	CASTKSTSGRAGADTQYF	NA	TRBD2	TRBV7-9	TRBJ2-3
TGTGCCAGCAGCCCCGCAGGTGCAAGCTATGGCTACACCTTC	CASSPAGASYGYTF	NA	NA	TRBV6-5	TRBJ1-2
TGTGCCAGCAGTGAATTCGCTAGCGGGAGAGCTTGGGAGCAGTACTTC	CASSEFASGRAWEQYF	NA	TRBD2	TRBV2	TRBJ2-7
TGTGCCAGCAGCTCGGACAGGCCTTACTATGGCTACACCTTC	CASSSDRPYYGYTF	NA	TRBD1	TRBV5-6	TRBJ1-2
TGTGCTAGTGGTTTGGGGGGGGTCACTGAAGCTTTCTTT	CASGLGGVTEAFF	NA	NA	TRBV12-5	TRBJ1-1
TGTGCCAGCAGCCCGGGACAGGGGGCCGGTCAGCCCCAGCATTTT	CASSPGQGAGQPQHF	once	TRBD1	TRBV5-4	TRBJ1-5
TGTGCCAGTAGTCCCGGGGTCTCCACTGAAGCTTTCTTT	CASSPGVSTEAFF	NA	NA	TRBV19	TRBJ1-1
TGCGCCAGCAGCCAAGTGGGGGTGAGCAATCAGCCCCAGCATTTT	CASSQVGVSNQPQHF	NA	NA	TRBV4-1	TRBJ1-5
TGTGCCAGCAGCTTAGGGCGGCAAGAGACCCAGTACTTC	CASSLGRQETQYF	NA	NA	TRBV7-3	TRBJ2-5